A selection of T cell receptor beta chains follows, all from one sample in a study of T cell responses to AZD1222 COVID-19 vaccine. Using immunoSEQ multiplex PCR, the repertoire was profiled, and TCRdb retains in-frame clones only, with some absent. The table includes tens of thousands of clones, 87% detected once. The sequencing here drew on peripheral blood, taken 28 days after the second AZD1222 dose. The receptors come from an adult who received the AZD1222 COVID-19 vaccine. Each CDR3 is given with its conserved first and last residue. D genes are given only for firm matches. Only part of the rows carry a size: once, few, many, or a class if the clone is expanded.

>NA|TRBJ2-1|NA|TRBV5-4
CASSLVGGRYNEQFF
TGTGCCAGCAGCTTGGTAGGGGGGCGCTACAATGAGCAGTTCTTC
>NA|TRBJ2-3|NA|TRBV4-3
CASSHVGSDTQYF
TGCGCCAGCAGCCATGTGGGAAGCGATACGCAGTATTTT
>NA|TRBJ2-3|NA|TRBV4-3
CASSQRAAPRSTDTQYF
TGCGCCAGCAGCCAGAGAGCAGCTCCTCGTTCCACAGATACGCAGTATTTT
>TRBD2|TRBJ2-7|once|TRBV18
CASSSAGDNYEQYF
TGTGCCAGTTCTTCAGCGGGGGACAATTACGAGCAGTACTTC
>NA|TRBJ1-2|NA|TRBV6-2/TRBV6-3
CASSYTPYGYTF
TGTGCCAGCAGTTACACGCCCTATGGCTACACCTTC
>NA|TRBJ2-5|NA|TRBV2
CASSDRTQVGWTQYF
TGTGCCAGCAGTGATCGGACACAAGTCGGCTGGACCCAGTACTTC
>TRBD2|TRBJ2-3|NA|TRBV6-1
CASSESAGGTDTQYF
TGTGCCAGCAGTGAGTCTGCGGGGGGCACAGATACGCAGTATTTT
>NA|TRBJ2-7|once|TRBV24-1
CATSDPLTYEQYF
TGTGCCACCAGTGACCCTCTTACCTACGAGCAGTACTTC
>NA|TRBJ2-5|once|TRBV7-9
CASSLVRAGKTQYF
TGTGCCAGCAGCTTAGTTCGGGCGGGGAAGACCCAGTACTTC
>NA|TRBJ1-6|NA|TRBV7-3
CASSLTSGQAHNSPLHF
TGTGCCAGCAGCTTAACCTCCGGGCAAGCACATAATTCACCCCTCCACTTT
>NA|TRBJ2-7|NA|TRBV11-1
CASSSAGDPQYF
TGTGCCAGCAGCTCTGCAGGAGATCCGCAGTACTTC